Listed below are T cell receptor beta chains from one sample, sequenced in a study of cytomegalovirus exposure and HLA in healthy donors. Profiled with immunoSEQ multiplex PCR; TCRdb holds only in-frame clones, not every one. Here the sample spans 130,000 to 150,000 clones, around three quarters being singletons. The sequencing sample was made of PBMCs. The receptors were sampled from a young woman in good health and CMV-seropositive. Each CDR3 is given with its conserved first and last residue. The order of the fields is J gene, D gene, V gene, clone size, CDR3 protein, CDR3 DNA. A D gene is named only where the DNA matches it firmly. The size field is filled for only some rows; it gives once, few, many or a size class.

>TRBJ1-2|NA|TRBV6-5|NA
CASSYVGESNYGYTF
TGTGCCAGCAGTTACGTGGGAGAGTCGAACTATGGCTACACCTTC
>TRBJ2-7|TRBD1|TRBV4-3|NA
CASSQGTGETYEQYF
TGCGCCAGCAGCCAGGGGACAGGGGAAACCTACGAGCAGTACTTC
>TRBJ2-2|TRBD1|TRBV28|NA
CASNMLQGAGTGELFF
TGTGCCAGCAATATGTTACAGGGGGCAGGAACCGGGGAGCTGTTTTTT
>TRBJ2-2|NA|TRBV6-4|NA
CASSAGVDTGELFF
TGTGCCAGCAGTGCGGGGGTCGACACCGGGGAGCTGTTTTTT
>TRBJ1-1|NA|TRBV6-5|NA
CASSYERNTEAFF
TGTGCCAGCAGTTACGAGAGGAACACTGAAGCTTTCTTT
>TRBJ2-1|TRBD2|TRBV29-1|NA
CSVDLGTSGARGEQFF
TGCAGCGTTGATTTAGGGACTAGCGGGGCTCGCGGGGAGCAGTTCTTC
>TRBJ1-2|NA|TRBV4-1|NA
CASSEPGVAGYTF
TGCGCCAGCAGTGAACCCGGAGTCGCTGGCTACACCTTC
>TRBJ1-3|TRBD1|TRBV6-5|few
CASSYRRGFGNTIYF
TGTGCCAGCAGTTATCGCAGGGGGTTCGGAAACACCATATATTTT
>TRBJ1-1|NA|TRBV11-2|NA
CASSLVGGAKTEAFF
TGTGCCAGCAGCTTAGTGGGGGGGGCGAAGACTGAAGCTTTCTTT
>TRBJ1-6|NA|TRBV2|NA
CASSESAPLHF
TGTGCCAGCAGTGAAAGTGCGCCCCTCCACTTT
>TRBJ2-2|TRBD1|TRBV5-1|NA
CASSLAGDRNTGELFF
TGCGCCAGCAGCTTAGCCGGGGACAGGAACACCGGGGAGCTGTTTTTT
>TRBJ2-6|NA|TRBV11-2|NA
CASSRTGANVLTF
TGTGCCAGCAGCAGGACAGGGGCCAACGTCCTGACTTTC
>TRBJ1-5|NA|TRBV6-5|NA
CATSLTLYSNQPQHF
TGTGCCACCTCCCTAACACTATATAGCAATCAGCCCCAGCATTTT
>TRBJ2-2|NA|TRBV6-1|NA
CASSALLTGELFF
TGTGCCAGCAGTGCCCTACTCACCGGGGAGCTGTTTTTT
>TRBJ2-1|NA|TRBV28|few
CASSTGGAYNEQFF
TGTGCCAGCAGTACAGGGGGGGCCTACAATGAGCAGTTCTTC
>TRBJ1-4|TRBD1|TRBV5-1|NA
CASSSEKGAPPTNEKLFF
TGCGCCAGCAGCTCTGAAAAGGGGGCACCTCCAACTAATGAAAAACTGTTTTTT
>TRBJ2-3|TRBD2|TRBV23-1|once
CASSPWTSGFSTDTQYF
TGCGCCAGCAGCCCTTGGACTAGCGGATTTAGCACAGATACGCAGTATTTT
>TRBJ2-2|TRBD1|TRBV5-1|NA
CASSLGQGPGELFF
TGCGCCAGCAGCTTGGGACAGGGCCCCGGGGAGCTGTTTTTT
>TRBJ1-5|TRBD1|TRBV6-5|NA
CASRADRGGNQPQHF
TGTGCCAGCAGGGCGGACAGGGGCGGCAATCAGCCCCAGCATTTT
>TRBJ1-2|NA|TRBV10-3|NA
CATSEEATRYGYTF
TGTGCCACCAGCGAGGAGGCAACCCGCTATGGCTACACCTTC
>TRBJ2-7|TRBD1|TRBV4-3|NA
CASSARQGGSYEQYF
TGCGCCAGCAGCGCTCGACAGGGTGGGAGCTACGAGCAGTACTTC
>TRBJ2-3|NA|TRBV7-9|once
CASSVAGMADTQYF
TGTGCCAGCAGCGTGGCCGGGATGGCGGATACGCAGTATTTT
>TRBJ2-2|NA|TRBV5-1|NA
CASSLQSLNTGELFF
TGCGCCAGCAGCTTGCAAAGCTTGAACACCGGGGAGCTGTTTTTT
>TRBJ2-2|NA|TRBV29-1|NA
CSVAVISRELFF
TGCAGCGTTGCCGTTATTAGCCGGGAGCTGTTTTTT
>TRBJ2-1|TRBD2|TRBV6-5|NA
CASRGLAGGYNEQFF
TGTGCCAGCAGAGGACTAGCGGGGGGCTACAATGAGCAGTTCTTC
>TRBJ2-2|NA|TRBV5-1|NA
CASSLPGGLGTGELFF
TGCGCCAGCAGCTTGCCCGGGGGATTGGGGACCGGGGAGCTGTTTTTT
>TRBJ1-5|TRBD1|TRBV18|NA
CASSSDREKFDGNQPQHF
TGTGCCAGCTCGTCCGACAGGGAGAAATTTGATGGCAATCAGCCCCAGCATTTT
>TRBJ1-5|NA|TRBV20-1|NA
CSARRGPRQHF
TGCAGTGCTAGGCGGGGTCCACGCCAGCATTTT
>TRBJ2-2|TRBD1|TRBV5-1|NA
CASSPGTGNTGELFF
TGCGCCAGCAGCCCCGGGACAGGGAACACCGGGGAGCTGTTTTTT
>TRBJ2-7|TRBD2|TRBV7-9|once
CASLDSGGPYEQYF
TGTGCCAGCTTGGATAGCGGGGGGCCCTACGAGCAGTACTTC
>TRBJ1-2|NA|TRBV9|NA
CASSSGGRLGYGYTF
TGTGCCAGCAGCTCGGGGGGTCGCCTTGGCTATGGCTACACCTTC